These 26 T cell receptor beta chains were all obtained from the same sample, sequenced in a study of T-cell reconstitution after alpha-beta-depleted transplantation in children. Researchers prepared the TCRbeta library using unique molecular identifiers, the study reports. MiXCR was run by TCRdb on the PCR reads, yielding one entry per CDR3 protein. The sample has more than 500,000 distinct CDR3 sequences; roughly an eighth are singletons. The starting material was PBMCs, mostly from graft donor cells, obtained 180 days after TCRalphabeta/CD19-depleted stem cell transplant. All receptors derive from a female patient between 2 and 15 years old who had a stem cell transplant for aplastic anemia, so the T cells may come from the graft donor.

This clonotype was observed a few times. The chain combines TRBV6-2 or TRBV6-3 with TRBJ1-5; TRBD1 is a possible D gene (5 bases). The CDR3 is 16 residues long. V was pared by 0 bases and J by 0 bases, with 9 bases between. Germline assignment: CDR1 MNHEY and CDR2 SVGEGT. The CDR3 DNA reads as TGTGCCAGCAGTTACTCGGACGACAGTAGCAATCAGCCCCAGCATTTT. It yields the protein CASSYSDDSSNQPQHF.

This sequence joins TRBV29-1 and TRBJ2-3; 8 nucleotides agree with TRBD2. The CDR3 is made up of 14 amino acids. Trimming took 7 bases from V and 4 from J; bases not matched to a gene: 10. CDR1 and CDR2 from the germline V gene are SQVTM and ANQGSEA. The CDR3 DNA follows: TGCAGCGCCCCCGGGAGCGGGAGACCAGATACGCAGTATTTT. Translated: CSAPGSGRPDTQYF.

The rearrangement uses TRBV6-5 and TRBJ1-1; 8 nucleotides agree with TRBD1. This CDR3 contains 19 residues. Germline V gene lookup returns CDR1 MNHEY and CDR2 SVGAGI. Trimming took 0 bases from V and 1 from J; bases not matched to a gene: 13. The CDR3 reads CASSYSRRQGAFRNTEAFF. The DNA for the CDR3 is TGTGCCAGCAGTTACTCGAGGCGGCAGGGGGCGTTCAGGAACACTGAAGCTTTCTTT.

V gene TRBV19 combines with J gene TRBJ1-1, with TRBD1 matching over 8 bases. Per germline, CDR1 LNHDA and CDR2 SQIVND (reference sequence). The CDR3 runs to 14 residues. J gave up 4 bases and V 5 bases, and 6 bases lay outside the gene matches. DNA of the CDR3: TGTGCCAGTAGTGGCAGGGGGCGAGGCACTGAAGCTTTCTTT. Translating gives CASSGRGRGTEAFF.

J is TRBJ2-3 and V is TRBV28; D might be TRBD1 (7 bases). The length of the CDR3 is 15 residues. Germline CDR1 is MDHEN and CDR2 is SYDVKM. V lost 3 bases and J 3 bases, leaving 13 bases between the germline ends. CDR3 DNA: TGTGCCAGCAGTTTGGAGGGGGCAAGTACAGATACGCAGTATTTT. Protein: CASSLEGASTDTQYF.

This clonotype was observed a few times. The CDR3 here is CASSFNGGTQPQHF. Written as DNA, the CDR3 is TGTGCCAGCAGTTTTAACGGGGGCACCCAGCCCCAGCATTTT. The chain combines TRBV6-2 or TRBV6-3 with TRBJ1-5; a possible D gene is TRBD1 (6 bases). V lost 4 bases to trimming and J lost 7 bases, with 14 bases between them. The CDR3 covers 14 residues. From germline, CDR1 is MNHEY and CDR2 SVGEGT.

This clonotype was counted only a few times. The genes are TRBV18 and TRBJ1-1; 9 bases are a match to TRBD1. Per germline, CDR1 KGHSH and CDR2 LQKENI. V shed 4 bases, J shed 0 bases, and the junction held 3 bases outside the gene matches. This CDR3 has 15 residues. The CDR3 bases are TGTGCCAGCTCACGGACAGGGGATGTGAACACTGAAGCTTTCTTT. Translation gives CASSRTGDVNTEAFF.

This clonotype was seen only a few times. This rearrangement joins TRBV19 to TRBJ2-5, with 7 bases matching TRBD1. J lost 5 bases, V lost 5 bases, and 8 bases had no gene match. CDR1 and CDR2 (germline): LNHDA, SQIVND (reference sequence). This CDR3 has 14 residues. The CDR3 spells CASSPYRGEETQYF. CDR3 DNA: TGTGCCAGTAGTCCGTACAGGGGCGAGGAGACCCAGTACTTC.

In its sample, this clonotype was seen a few times. This chain uses TRBV18 with TRBJ1-2, with D unclear. The CDR3 contains 14 residues. V was cut by 3 bases and J by 2 bases, with 10 bases left in between. The V gene's germline CDR1 is KGHSH and CDR2 LQKENI. The CDR3 DNA sequence: TGTGCCAGCTCACCCCTCGGCGCGAACTATGGCTACACCTTC. Translating it yields CASSPLGANYGYTF.

This clonotype was recorded a few times. This chain uses TRBV9 with TRBJ2-5; no definite D call. Germline CDR1 and CDR2: SGDLS and YYNGEE. Trimming removed 0 bases from V and 2 bases from J, with 11 bases in between. The length of the CDR3 is 15 residues. This CDR3 reads CASSVATSRQETQYF. CDR3 bases: TGTGCCAGCAGCGTAGCTACGTCGCGGCAAGAGACCCAGTACTTC.

This chain connects TRBV20-1 to TRBJ2-2; TRBD2 aligns across 8 bases. J gave up 6 bases and V 0 bases, and 12 bases lay outside the gene matches. The CDR3 runs to 17 residues. Germline lookup yields CDR1 DFQATT and CDR2 SNEGSKA (reference sequence). This CDR3 is CSARDAGTRPKSGELFF. CDR3 DNA: TGCAGTGCTAGAGATGCCGGGACTAGACCTAAGTCCGGGGAGCTGTTTTTT.

The chain joins TRBV4-3 to TRBJ2-2; possibly TRBD1 for D (5 bases). The germline V and J ends were trimmed by 0 bases and 0 bases, with 20 bases remaining between them. CDR1 is LGHNA and CDR2 is YSLEER in the germline V gene. CDR3 length: 20 amino acids. The CDR3 is CASSQDRFLGVLANTGELFF. Here the CDR3 DNA reads TGCGCCAGCAGCCAAGATAGGTTCTTAGGGGTCTTGGCGAACACCGGGGAGCTGTTTTTT.

This chain uses TRBV27 with TRBJ2-1; TRBD2 agrees at 10 bases. CDR3 size: 19 residues. V trimming: 2 bases; J trimming: 4 bases; junction bases outside the gene matches: 14. Germline-derived CDR1 and CDR2 are MNHEY and SMNVEV (reference sequence). The CDR3 loop is CASSLIPPGLASEYNEQFF. DNA of the CDR3: TGTGCCAGCAGTTTAATACCTCCGGGACTAGCGTCTGAATACAATGAGCAGTTCTTC.

The chain combines TRBV10-3 with TRBJ1-2, with TRBD1 identical over 7 bases. The CDR3 runs to 11 residues. The V gene's germline CDR1 is ENHRY and CDR2 SYGVKD. After removal of 10 bases from V and 7 bases from J, the junction contained 6 bases not matched to a gene. The CDR3 spells CASTGVCGYTF. CDR3 nucleotide sequence: TGTGCCAGCACAGGGGTTTGTGGCTACACCTTC.

In nucleotides, the CDR3 is TGTGCCAGCAGCTTCTACAGGGGATCTAACTATGGCTACACCTTC. This codes for CASSFYRGSNYGYTF. The chain combines TRBV5-6 with TRBJ1-2; 7 bases map to TRBD1. The CDR3 extends over 15 amino acids. Germline CDR1 reads SGHDT; CDR2 reads YYEEEE. The ends lost 2 bases at V and 0 bases at J; junction bases unmatched: 4.

This clonotype was recorded a few times. This rearrangement joins TRBV27 to TRBJ2-7; D gene ambiguous. The CDR3 has 15 residues. V lost 0 bases to trimming and J lost 2 bases, with 11 bases between them. CDR1 and CDR2 from the germline V gene are MNHEY and SMNVEV (reference sequence). CDR3 coding DNA: TGTGCCAGCAGTTTATCGGTCAGGCCAGCCTACGAGCAGTACGTC. This gives the protein CASSLSVRPAYEQYV.

The rearrangement links TRBV4-3 to TRBJ2-3, with unresolved D. V was cut by 4 bases and J by 0 bases, with 5 bases left in between. The CDR3 is 13 residues long. Per the germline V gene, CDR1 is LGHNA and CDR2 is YSLEER. CDR3 loop: CASSLFSTDTQYF. DNA for the CDR3: TGCGCCAGCAGCCTCTTTAGCACAGATACGCAGTATTTT.

The rearrangement links TRBV6-6 to TRBJ1-1; TRBD1 is a possible D gene (6 bases). Trimming removed 7 bases at V and 3 bases at J, with 12 bases between. Germline lookup yields CDR1 MNHNY and CDR2 SVGAGI (reference sequence). The CDR3 sequence is 13 residues long. The CDR3 DNA is TGTGCCAGCATGGGGGCCCATGACACTGAAGCTTTCTTT. Translated: CASMGAHDTEAFF.

This clonotype appeared a few times. The rearrangement joins TRBV12-3 or TRBV12-4 to TRBJ2-5, with 8 bases aligning to TRBD2. J was trimmed by 4 bases and V by 6 bases; bases with no gene match: 10. The CDR3 contains 15 residues. Here the CDR3 DNA reads TGTGCCAGCAGCGATAGCGGGATTATCTTAGAGACCCAGTACTTC. Translating gives CASSDSGIILETQYF.

CDR3 coding DNA: TGTGCCAGCAGCGCGCGGGGGTCCTACGAGCAGTACGTC. This sequence encodes CASSARGSYEQYV. J is TRBJ2-7 and V is TRBV11-3; TRBD2 aligns across 7 bases. The CDR3 has 13 amino acids. Germline V gives CDR1 SGHNT, CDR2 YENEEA. V trimming: 5 bases; J trimming: 1 base; junction bases outside the gene matches: 2.

This clonotype was observed a handful of times. V usage is TRBV6-2 or TRBV6-3 and J usage is TRBJ2-5; the D is unclear. Germline lookup yields CDR1 MNHEY and CDR2 SVGEGT. The CDR3 extends over 12 amino acids. The V end lost 6 bases, the J end lost 0 bases, and 5 bases lay between the germline ends. CDR3 residues: CASRQYQETQYF. DNA for the CDR3: TGTGCCAGCAGGCAGTACCAAGAGACCCAGTACTTC.

This clonotype was found a few times. J is TRBJ1-3 and V is TRBV20-1; D unclear. V lost 1 base and J lost 4, with 17 bases in between. Looked up from germline, CDR1 is DFQATT and CDR2 is SNEGSKA (reference sequence). The CDR3 totals 16 residues. The CDR3 reads CSARGFYELTGNTIYF. The CDR3 coding sequence is TGCAGTGCTAGAGGCTTCTATGAATTGACCGGAAACACCATATATTTT.

This clonotype was seen many times. The chain couples TRBV10-3 to TRBJ2-3; D uncertain. Germline values: CDR1 ENHRY, CDR2 SYGVKD. Trimming removed 8 bases from V and 4 bases from J, with 10 bases in between. This CDR3 comprises 12 residues. CDR3: CAIGREADTQYF. The CDR3 coding sequence is TGTGCCATCGGGCGAGAGGCAGATACGCAGTATTTT.

This chain joins TRBV27 and TRBJ1-5; perhaps TRBD1 as D (6 bases). Germline values: CDR1 MNHEY, CDR2 SMNVEV (reference sequence). V shed 5 bases and J shed 3 bases, with 11 bases lying between them. The CDR3 has 14 residues. CDR3 sequence (DNA): TGTGCCAGCAGTCCAGGGGCCCACAATCAGCCCCAGCATTTT. Amino acids: CASSPGAHNQPQHF.

The chain joins TRBV29-1 to TRBJ2-5; perhaps TRBD1 as D (5 bases). The CDR3 loop spans 11 amino acids. V was shortened by 5 bases and J by 4 bases, with 8 bases between the two germline ends. Germline loops: CDR1 SQVTM, CDR2 ANQGSEA. CDR3 sequence (DNA): TGCAGCGTTCTCAGGGTAGAGACCCAGTACTTC. It specifies CSVLRVETQYF.

In its sample, this clonotype was seen a few times. The chain is built from TRBV10-3 and TRBJ2-7; D gene uncertain. This CDR3 has 12 residues. The germline V gene encodes CDR1 ENHRY and CDR2 SYGVKD. V was shortened by 10 bases and J by 3 bases, with 13 bases between the two germline ends. The CDR3 spells CATASVHYEQYF. In DNA form, the CDR3 reads TGTGCCACCGCGAGCGTACACTACGAGCAGTACTTC.